These T cell receptor beta chains were read from a single sample in a study of T cell responses to AZD1222 COVID-19 vaccine. Measured with immunoSEQ multiplex PCR; TCRdb has only the in-frame clones, and not every one. Of 150,000 or so clones listed, around 95% are singletons. The sequencing here drew on peripheral blood, taken on day 0 of AZD1222 vaccination. These receptors were collected from an adult in good health. The CDR3 runs from the conserved cysteine through the conserved F or W. A D gene is named only where the DNA matches it firmly. Part of the rows lack a size; the others show once, few, many or a class for expanded clones.

j_call clone_size v_call d_call cdr3_nt cdr3_aa
TRBJ1-4 . TRBV30 . TGTGCCTACTCCCCTCGGGCGCAGGGAATTCTTTTGGGGGAAAAACTGTTTTTT CAYSPRAQGILLGEKLFF
TRBJ1-5 . TRBV6-4 . TGTGCCAGCAGTGACCTGGGAGGAGATCAGCCCCAGCATTTT CASSDLGGDQPQHF
TRBJ1-2 few TRBV19 . TGTGCCATCTCTGACTCGGGGGCGCGGGGCTACACCTTC CAISDSGARGYTF
TRBJ2-1 . TRBV2 TRBD1 TGTGCCAGCAACAGGGGCTACAATGAGCAGTTCTTC CASNRGYNEQFF
TRBJ2-7 . TRBV3-1/TRBV3-2 . TGTGCCAGCAGCCAATTCAGGACTTCCTCCTACGAGCAGTACTTC CASSQFRTSSYEQYF
TRBJ2-2 . TRBV5-1 . TGCGCCAGCAGCACGGGACCACCGAACACCGGGGAGCTGTTTTTT CASSTGPPNTGELFF
TRBJ1-1 . TRBV6-5 . TGTGCCAGCAGGGGGTTGAGTGACACTGAAGCTTTCTTT CASRGLSDTEAFF
TRBJ2-7 . TRBV2 . TGTGCCAGCAGTCCGGGGACGAGGGAGCAGTACTTC CASSPGTREQYF
TRBJ2-1 . TRBV7-9 . TGTGCCAGCAGCTCCCTCAGGAATGCTGAGCAGTTCTTC CASSSLRNAEQFF
TRBJ1-2 . TRBV28 . TGTGCCAGCAGTTTACAACAGGGCCCCTATGGCTACACCTTC CASSLQQGPYGYTF
TRBJ1-1 . TRBV5-4 . TGTGCCAGCAGCTTGGGGGTAGGGGGTACTGAAGCTTTCTTT CASSLGVGGTEAFF
TRBJ2-2 once TRBV11-2 . TGTGCCAGCAGCTTAGGTCGAACCGGGGAGCTGTTTTTT CASSLGRTGELFF
TRBJ1-2 . TRBV28 TRBD1 TGTGCCAGCAGTTCACAGGGGGCGCGGGGCTACACCTTC CASSSQGARGYTF
TRBJ2-2 . TRBV3-1/TRBV3-2 . TGTGCCAGCAGCCAGACCGGGGAGCTGTTTTTT CASSQTGELFF
TRBJ1-2 . TRBV9 TRBD1 TGTGCCAGCAGCGTAGGGACAGGAGACTATGGCTACACCTTC CASSVGTGDYGYTF
TRBJ1-6 once TRBV6-5 . TGTGCCAGCAGTTTACAGGAGAGCTCCTATAATTCACCCCTCCACTTT CASSLQESSYNSPLHF
TRBJ1-2 . TRBV12-3/TRBV12-4 . TGTGCCAGCAGCATTGACAGGAGTTATGGCTACACCTTC CASSIDRSYGYTF
TRBJ2-3 few TRBV29-1 TRBD2 TGCAGCGTTGAAGGGGGACTAGCAGTGGCAGATACGCAGTATTTT CSVEGGLAVADTQYF
TRBJ2-7 few TRBV5-6 . TGTGCCAGCAGCTTCCGGGACAAGACCTACGAGCAGTACTTC CASSFRDKTYEQYF
TRBJ1-2 . TRBV11-2 . TGTGCCAGCAGCCCGGGGGGGGGTTATGGCTACACCTTC CASSPGGGYGYTF
TRBJ1-3 . TRBV3-1/TRBV3-2 . TGTGCCAGCAGCCCCGCGGGGAGGAGGACCATATATTTT CASSPAGRRTIYF
TRBJ2-6 once TRBV6-6 . TGTGCCAGCAGTTACTCGGGGTCTGGGGCCAACGTCCTGACTTTC CASSYSGSGANVLTF
TRBJ2-2 . TRBV21-1 . TGTGCCAGCAGCAAAGCGCGGGGTCAAGAAACGAACACCGGGGAGCTGTTTTTT CASSKARGQETNTGELFF
TRBJ1-2 few TRBV2 . TGTGCCAGCAGTGAAGCGCTTTCGTCCCTCCAAACTTATGGCTACACCTTC CASSEALSSLQTYGYTF
TRBJ2-3 once TRBV20-1 . TGCAGTGCTAGTGGGGGACCATTCACAGATACGCAGTATTTT CSASGGPFTDTQYF
TRBJ2-7 . TRBV5-5 . TGTGCCAGCAGCTTGGGGACAGACTACGAGCAGTACTTC CASSLGTDYEQYF
TRBJ2-1 . TRBV10-2 TRBD1 TGCGCCAGCAGTGAATTGCAGGGGGCCAGAGGGGGCCCAAGCTCCTACAATGAGCAGTTCTTC CASSELQGARGGPSSYNEQFF
TRBJ1-6 few TRBV2 . TGTGCCAGCATGGAGACAGCTCAAAGCTCCTATAATTCACCCCTCCACTTT CASMETAQSSYNSPLHF
TRBJ2-7 . TRBV3-1/TRBV3-2 TRBD2 TGTGCCAGCAGCCAAGTAAGCGGGGGCGAGCAGTACTTC CASSQVSGGEQYF
TRBJ1-2 . TRBV27 . TGTGCCGCCTTCGGTGCGGGGGGGGGAGCCTATGGCTACACCTTC CAAFGAGGGAYGYTF
TRBJ1-5 . TRBV5-6 . TGTGCCAGCAGCCCTCGGGGTAGCAATCAGCCCCAGCATTTT CASSPRGSNQPQHF
TRBJ2-2 . TRBV5-1 TRBD2 TGCGCCAGCAGCCAACGGAAGACGGCGGGAGGGTTCCCCAACACCGGGGAGCTGTTTTTT CASSQRKTAGGFPNTGELFF
TRBJ2-1 once TRBV9 TRBD2 TGTGCCAGCAGCGTTGCGAGCGGGAGGGCCAGCGAGCAGTTCTTC CASSVASGRASEQFF
TRBJ1-1 . TRBV19 . TGTGCCAGTATATCCGGAGGGATGAACACTGAAGCTTTCTTT CASISGGMNTEAFF
TRBJ2-5 . TRBV5-6 TRBD1 TGTGCCAGCACCAACAGGGGCATCGGGGAGACCCAGTACTTC CASTNRGIGETQYF
TRBJ1-3 . TRBV7-2 . TGTGCCAGCAGCCTCCCCGGAGGCTCTGGAAACACCATATATTTT CASSLPGGSGNTIYF
TRBJ1-3 . TRBV3-1/TRBV3-2 . TGTGCCAGCAGCCACAACAAGGCCGCGTCTCCCACCTCTGGAAACACCATATATTTT CASSHNKAASPTSGNTIYF